This is a list of T cell receptor beta chains from one sample in a study of regulatory T cells in long-lasting Graves disease. TCRdb itself ran the multiplex PCR reads through MiXCR, one entry per CDR3 protein. The sample has approximately 310,000 distinct CDR3 sequences, 15% to 20% seen once; the top ten hold more than 30%. Sequenced here: peripheral blood mononuclear cells (PBMCs), sampled at new diagnosis, from a patient treated with antithyroid drugs. All receptors come from a female donor with Graves disease. Each CDR3 is given with its conserved first and last residue. The D gene is left open where the match is weak. For some rows the clone size is stated as once, few or many, or as a class when expanded; others skip it.

V gene: TRBV2
D gene: NA
J gene: TRBJ2-7
clone size: many
CDR3 DNA: TGTGCCAGCAGGAACCCTGGGGCACCCTTTGGGGAGCAGTACTTC
CDR3 protein: CASRNPGAPFGEQYF

V gene: TRBV7-9
D gene: TRBD1
J gene: TRBJ2-5
clone size: NA
CDR3 DNA: TGTGCCAGCAGCGCAGAGCCGCCCGGGACAGTAAAAGAGACCCAGTACTTC
CDR3 protein: CASSAEPPGTVKETQYF

V gene: TRBV30
D gene: TRBD2
J gene: TRBJ2-1
clone size: few
CDR3 DNA: TGTGCCTCCTCCGGGACTAGCGGGAGGGCCTCCGTCTATGGGCAGTTCTTC
CDR3 protein: CASSGTSGRASVYGQFF

V gene: TRBV11-2
D gene: NA
J gene: TRBJ1-4
clone size: many
CDR3 DNA: TGTGCCAGCAGCTTAGGAGGCAGGGGTCTTGAAAAACTGTTTTTT
CDR3 protein: CASSLGGRGLEKLFF

V gene: TRBV27
D gene: TRBD1
J gene: TRBJ1-1
clone size: NA
CDR3 DNA: TGTGCCAGCAGTTTGGTATTTGGCGGCAGGGGGAAGACTGAAGCTTTCTTT
CDR3 protein: CASSLVFGGRGKTEAFF

V gene: TRBV14
D gene: NA
J gene: TRBJ1-4
clone size: NA
CDR3 DNA: TGTGCCAGCAGCCAAGAGGGTGAAAAACTGTTTTTT
CDR3 protein: CASSQEGEKLFF

V gene: TRBV28
D gene: TRBD1
J gene: TRBJ1-2
clone size: many
CDR3 DNA: TGTGCCACCACCGGGGGAGGGGGCTCGGGCTATGGCTACACCTTC
CDR3 protein: CATTGGGGSGYGYTF

V gene: TRBV28
D gene: NA
J gene: TRBJ2-7
clone size: many
CDR3 DNA: TGTGCCAGCAGTTTATCCCAGGGGCCCCTCTACGAGCAGTACTTC
CDR3 protein: CASSLSQGPLYEQYF

V gene: TRBV20-1
D gene: NA
J gene: TRBJ1-1
clone size: many
CDR3 DNA: TGCAGTGCTAGAGAGGGGCCAAAGAACACTGAAGCTTTCTTT
CDR3 protein: CSAREGPKNTEAFF

V gene: TRBV30
D gene: NA
J gene: TRBJ2-5
clone size: many
CDR3 DNA: TGTGCCTGGAGCGGCTGGGAACTCGGGCCCCAAGAGACCCAGTACTTC
CDR3 protein: CAWSGWELGPQETQYF

V gene: TRBV20-1
D gene: NA
J gene: TRBJ2-7
clone size: many
CDR3 DNA: TGCAGTGCTAGCCCTTTCGTCGGCGAGCAGTACTTC
CDR3 protein: CSASPFVGEQYF

V gene: TRBV6-5
D gene: TRBD2
J gene: TRBJ2-1
clone size: many
CDR3 DNA: TGTGCCAGCAGTTACTTTGCGGGAGGGCACAATGAGCAGTTCTTC
CDR3 protein: CASSYFAGGHNEQFF

V gene: TRBV5-8
D gene: NA
J gene: TRBJ2-2
clone size: many
CDR3 DNA: TGTGCCAGCAGCTTGGTTCTCGGGGAGCTGTTTTTT
CDR3 protein: CASSLVLGELFF

V gene: TRBV12-3/TRBV12-4
D gene: NA
J gene: TRBJ1-3
clone size: NA
CDR3 DNA: TGTGCCAGCAGCCCCCGGGACACCATATATTTT
CDR3 protein: CASSPRDTIYF

V gene: TRBV28
D gene: TRBD2
J gene: TRBJ2-3
clone size: NA
CDR3 DNA: TGTGCCAGCAGTCGACTAGCGGGAGGTCCAGATACGCAGTATTTT
CDR3 protein: CASSRLAGGPDTQYF

V gene: TRBV12-3/TRBV12-4
D gene: NA
J gene: TRBJ2-2
clone size: many
CDR3 DNA: TGTGCCAGCAGTTTTGAGGGAGGAAACACCGGGGAGCTGTTTTTT
CDR3 protein: CASSFEGGNTGELFF

V gene: TRBV6-1
D gene: NA
J gene: TRBJ1-5
clone size: NA
CDR3 DNA: TGTGCCACCCGGGGCTATAGGGACTATAGCAATCAGCCCCAGCATTTT
CDR3 protein: CATRGYRDYSNQPQHF

V gene: TRBV4-2
D gene: NA
J gene: TRBJ2-2
clone size: NA
CDR3 DNA: TGTGCCAGCAGCGACCGGAGCGGAGGGCCGTGGACCGGGGAGCTGTTTTTT
CDR3 protein: CASSDRSGGPWTGELFF

V gene: TRBV2
D gene: TRBD1
J gene: TRBJ2-7
clone size: many
CDR3 DNA: TGTGCCAGCCGACAGGGGGCTTCTTCTGTGCAGTACTTC
CDR3 protein: CASRQGASSVQYF

V gene: TRBV12-3/TRBV12-4
D gene: TRBD1
J gene: TRBJ2-7
clone size: many
CDR3 DNA: TGTGCCAGCAGTTGGGACGGGACAGGGGATACCTACGAGCAGTACTTC
CDR3 protein: CASSWDGTGDTYEQYF

V gene: TRBV3-1
D gene: TRBD1
J gene: TRBJ1-4
clone size: many
CDR3 DNA: TGTGCCAGCAGCCATGGGACAGGACGGGAAAAACTGTTTTTT
CDR3 protein: CASSHGTGREKLFF

V gene: TRBV7-6
D gene: TRBD1
J gene: TRBJ2-2
clone size: many
CDR3 DNA: TGTGCCAGCAGCCCGACGGACAGGGCGGTACGGGAGCTGTTTTTT
CDR3 protein: CASSPTDRAVRELFF